This entry features one T cell receptor beta chain sequence. Its target is not known. Trimming shortened V by 7 bases and J by 0 bases, and 13 bases separated the two germline ends. This CDR3 has 15 amino acids. Per the germline V gene, CDR1 is LNHDA and CDR2 is SQIVND (reference sequence). Primers: 60 Vbeta forward and 13 Jbeta reverse. Data came from immunoSEQ multiplex PCR; TCRdb stores just in-frame clones and leaves some out. The sample lists tens of thousands of clones; about 68% were seen once. The data derive from a study of cytomegalovirus exposure and HLA in healthy donors. Study-level results: Among TCR beta chains, those listed as cytomegalovirus-associated numbered about 160.

This receptor was identified in a human donor in good health. J is TRBJ1-3 and V is TRBV19; D is unresolved. Sequences were obtained from PBMCs. CDR3 loop: CASTHRGNSGNTIYF. The CDR3 DNA reads TGTGCCAGTACCCATCGAGGGAACTCTGGAAACACCATATATTTT. Full variable domain (outside the CDR3, taken from reference TRBV19 and TRBJ1-3): DGGITQSPKYLFRKEGQNVTLSCEQNLNHDAMYWYRQDPGQGLRLIYYSQIVNDFQKGDIAEGYSVSREKKESFPLTVTSAQKNPTAFYLCASTHRGNSGNTIYFGEGSWLTVV.